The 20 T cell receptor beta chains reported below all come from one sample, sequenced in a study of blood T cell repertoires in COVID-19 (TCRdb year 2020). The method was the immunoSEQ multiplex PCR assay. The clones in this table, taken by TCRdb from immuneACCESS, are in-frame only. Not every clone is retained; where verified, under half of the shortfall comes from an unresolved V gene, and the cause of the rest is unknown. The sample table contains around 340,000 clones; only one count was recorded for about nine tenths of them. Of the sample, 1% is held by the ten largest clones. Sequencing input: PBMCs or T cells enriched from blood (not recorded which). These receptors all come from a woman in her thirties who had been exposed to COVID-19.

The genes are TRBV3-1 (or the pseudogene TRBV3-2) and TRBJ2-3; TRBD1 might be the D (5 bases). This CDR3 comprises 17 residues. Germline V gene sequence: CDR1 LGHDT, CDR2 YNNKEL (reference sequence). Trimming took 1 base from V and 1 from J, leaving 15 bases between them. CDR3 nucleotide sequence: TGTGCCAGCAGCCAAGGGGGCAGTGGGTGGCGCACAGATACGCAGTATTTT. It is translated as CASSQGGSGWRTDTQYF.

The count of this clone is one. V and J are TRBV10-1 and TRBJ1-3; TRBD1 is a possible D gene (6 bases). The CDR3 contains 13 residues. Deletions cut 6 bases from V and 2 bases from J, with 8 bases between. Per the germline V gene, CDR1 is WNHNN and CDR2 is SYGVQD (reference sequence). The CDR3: CASSRGPGNTIYF. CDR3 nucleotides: TGCGCCAGCAGCAGGGGACCTGGAAACACCATATATTTT.

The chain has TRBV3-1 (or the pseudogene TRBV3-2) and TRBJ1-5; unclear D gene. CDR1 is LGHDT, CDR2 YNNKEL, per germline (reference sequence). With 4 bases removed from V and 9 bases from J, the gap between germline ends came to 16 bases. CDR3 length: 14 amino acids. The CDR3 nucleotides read TGTGCCAGCAGCCCCTACTCGGGGTGGTGGCCCCAGCATTTT. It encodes CASSPYSGWWPQHF.

In DNA, the CDR3 is TGTGCCAGCAGCTTAAATGATCTGGCCTCGGGGACTGAAGCTTTCTTT. This translates into CASSLNDLASGTEAFF. The chain couples TRBV7-6 to TRBJ1-1; D not certain. Deletions cut 2 bases from V and 5 bases from J, with 18 bases between. Germline loops: CDR1 SGHVS, CDR2 FNYEAQ. The CDR3 contains 16 residues. Based on the CDR3 plus reference TRBV7-6 and TRBJ1-1, the full variable domain is GAGVSQSPRYKVTKRGQDVALRCDPISGHVSLYWYRQALGQGPEFLTYFNYEAQQDKSGLPNDRFSAERPEGSISTLTIQRTEQRDSAMYRCASSLNDLASGTEAFFGQGTRLTVV.

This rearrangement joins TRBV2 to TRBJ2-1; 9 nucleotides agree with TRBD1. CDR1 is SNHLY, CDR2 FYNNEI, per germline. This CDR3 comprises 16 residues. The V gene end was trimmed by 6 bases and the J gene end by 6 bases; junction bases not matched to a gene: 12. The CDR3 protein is CASRRPGQGVGNEQFF. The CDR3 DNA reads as TGTGCCAGCAGGAGGCCGGGACAGGGAGTAGGCAATGAGCAGTTCTTC.

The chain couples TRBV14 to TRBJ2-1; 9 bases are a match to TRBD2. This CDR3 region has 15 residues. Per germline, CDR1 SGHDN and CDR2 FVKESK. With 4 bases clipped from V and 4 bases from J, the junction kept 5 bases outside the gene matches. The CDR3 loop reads CASSPTSGLYNEQFF. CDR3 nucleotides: TGTGCCAGCAGCCCGACTAGCGGACTATACAATGAGCAGTTCTTC.

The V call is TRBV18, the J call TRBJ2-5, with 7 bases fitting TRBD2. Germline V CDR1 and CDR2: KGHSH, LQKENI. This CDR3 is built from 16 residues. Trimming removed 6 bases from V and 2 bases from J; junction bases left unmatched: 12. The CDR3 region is CASSTFPGEGQETQYF. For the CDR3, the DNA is TGTGCCAGCTCGACTTTCCCGGGGGAGGGACAAGAGACCCAGTACTTC.

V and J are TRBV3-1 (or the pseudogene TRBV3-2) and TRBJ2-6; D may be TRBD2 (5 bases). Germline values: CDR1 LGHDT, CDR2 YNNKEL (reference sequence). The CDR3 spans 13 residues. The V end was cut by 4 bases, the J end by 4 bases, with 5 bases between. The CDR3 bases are TGTGCCAGCAGCCGAGGGGGGGCCAACGTCCTGACTTTC. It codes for CASSRGGANVLTF.

The CDR3 here is CASRPTGTTMNTEAFF. In DNA, the CDR3 is TGTGCCAGCAGGCCGACCGGGACAACCATGAACACTGAAGCTTTCTTT. The chain has TRBV2 and TRBJ1-1, with a tentative D call TRBD1 (6 bases). Germline V gene data show CDR1 as SNHLY and CDR2 as FYNNEI. V was clipped by 6 bases and J by 0 bases, with 17 bases between them. The CDR3 spans 16 residues. The whole variable domain, remainder taken from reference TRBV2 and TRBJ1-1, is EPEVTQTPSHQVTQMGQEVILRCVPISNHLYFYWYRQILGQKVEFLVSFYNNEISEKSEIFDDQFSVERPDGSNFTLKIRSTKLEDSAMYFCASRPTGTTMNTEAFFGQGTRLTVV.

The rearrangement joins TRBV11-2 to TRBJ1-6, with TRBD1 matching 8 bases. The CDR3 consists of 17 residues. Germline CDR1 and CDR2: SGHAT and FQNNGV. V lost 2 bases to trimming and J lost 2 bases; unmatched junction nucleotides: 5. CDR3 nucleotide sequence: TGTGCCAGCAGCTTAATGGGACAGGCTGCCTATAATTCACCCCTCCACTTT. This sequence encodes CASSLMGQAAYNSPLHF.

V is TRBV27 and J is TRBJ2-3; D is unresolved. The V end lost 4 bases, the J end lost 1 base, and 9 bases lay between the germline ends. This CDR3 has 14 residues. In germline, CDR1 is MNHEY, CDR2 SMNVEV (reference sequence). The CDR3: CASSSFPRTDTQYF. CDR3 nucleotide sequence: TGTGCCAGCAGTTCTTTCCCCCGCACAGATACGCAGTATTTT.

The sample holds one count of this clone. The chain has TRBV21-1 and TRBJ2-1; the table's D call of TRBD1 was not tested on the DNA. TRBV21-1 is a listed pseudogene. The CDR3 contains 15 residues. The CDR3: CASSTRQGDYNEQFF. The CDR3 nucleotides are TGTGCCAGCAGCACCCGACAGGGTGACTACAATGAGCAGTTCTTC.

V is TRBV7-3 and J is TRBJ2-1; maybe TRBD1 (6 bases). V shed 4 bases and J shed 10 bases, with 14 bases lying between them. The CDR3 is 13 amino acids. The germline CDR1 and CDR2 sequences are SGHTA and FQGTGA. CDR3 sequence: CASSSQGSGEQFF. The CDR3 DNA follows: TGTGCCAGCAGCTCCCAGGGGAGTGGAGAGCAGTTCTTC.

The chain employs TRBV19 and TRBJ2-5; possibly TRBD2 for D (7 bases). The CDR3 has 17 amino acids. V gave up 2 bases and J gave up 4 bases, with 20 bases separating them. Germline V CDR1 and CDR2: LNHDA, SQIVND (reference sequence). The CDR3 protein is CASSILWGRGSGETQYF. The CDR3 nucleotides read TGTGCCAGTAGTATATTATGGGGGCGCGGGAGCGGAGAGACCCAGTACTTC.

CDR3 in amino acids: CASSNSRLATGETQYF. DNA of the CDR3: TGTGCCAGCAGCAATTCTCGACTAGCGACGGGAGAGACCCAGTACTTC. The chain uses TRBV7-9 and TRBJ2-5; TRBD2 matches 8 bases. Germline V gene sequence: CDR1 SEHNR, CDR2 FQNEAQ (reference sequence). The CDR3 runs to 16 residues. Trimming cost V 5 bases and J 4 bases; bases outside gene matches: 12.

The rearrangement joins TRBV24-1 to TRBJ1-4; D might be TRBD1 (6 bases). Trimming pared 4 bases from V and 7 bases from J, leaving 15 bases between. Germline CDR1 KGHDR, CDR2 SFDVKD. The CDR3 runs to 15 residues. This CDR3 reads CATSESGQPFEKLFF. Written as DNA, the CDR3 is TGTGCCACCAGTGAGTCTGGACAGCCGTTTGAAAAACTGTTTTTT.

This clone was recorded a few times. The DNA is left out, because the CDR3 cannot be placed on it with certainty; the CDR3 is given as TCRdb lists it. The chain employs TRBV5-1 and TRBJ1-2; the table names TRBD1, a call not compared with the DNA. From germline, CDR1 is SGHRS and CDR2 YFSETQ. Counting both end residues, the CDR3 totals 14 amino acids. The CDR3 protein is CASSLVAGGSLSAF.

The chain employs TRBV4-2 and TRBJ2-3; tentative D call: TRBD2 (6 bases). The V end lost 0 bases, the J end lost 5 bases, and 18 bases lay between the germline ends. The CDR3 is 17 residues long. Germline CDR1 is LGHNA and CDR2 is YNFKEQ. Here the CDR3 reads CASSQEGVGGAGDTQYF. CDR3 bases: TGTGCCAGCAGCCAAGAAGGGGTGGGGGGAGCGGGAGATACGCAGTATTTT.

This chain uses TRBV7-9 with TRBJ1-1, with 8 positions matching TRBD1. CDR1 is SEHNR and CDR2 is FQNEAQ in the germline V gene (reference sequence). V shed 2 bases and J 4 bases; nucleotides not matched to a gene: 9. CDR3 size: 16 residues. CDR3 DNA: TGTGCCAGCAGCTTACTAGCAGGGGGCCCTGGCACTGAAGCTTTCTTT. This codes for CASSLLAGGPGTEAFF.

The CDR3 protein is CASSFRGAANTGELFF. The CDR3 DNA reads TGTGCCAGCAGCTTTCGGGGGGCAGCGAACACCGGGGAGCTGTTTTTT. V is TRBV11-2 and J is TRBJ2-2, with D possibly TRBD2 on 7 matching bases. The germline V and J ends were trimmed by 3 bases and 0 bases, with 11 bases remaining between them. The CDR3 is 16 residues long. Germline loops: CDR1 SGHAT, CDR2 FQNNGV. The variable domain in full, completed from reference TRBV11-2 and TRBJ2-2, reads EAGVAQSPRYKIIEKRQSVAFWCNPISGHATLYWYQQILGQGPKLLIQFQNNGVVDDSQLPKDRFSAERLKGVDSTLKIQPAKLEDSAVYLCASSFRGAANTGELFFGEGSRLTVL.